This TCR beta chain stems from a study of T cells in Graves' hyperthyroidism and ophthalmopathy. Points from the study as a whole: Ophthalmopathy and stable hyperthyroidism were told apart by a 13 V-J model.

This clonotype was recorded many times. Its antigen is unidentified. Authors of the study amplified TCR beta CDR3 regions from RNA transcripts. The HTBI primer set served for first-round RT-PCR of the TCR CDR3. MiXCR, run by TCRdb on the multiplex PCR reads, gives a single entry per CDR3 protein. The table lists about 400,000 distinct CDR3 sequences, more than 13% of them singletons. Material for sequencing was blood. The TCR comes from a man aged 45-65 years with Graves' ophthalmopathy.

The CDR3 loop is CASSVGGRVEGEQYF. The CDR3 DNA follows: TGCGCCAGCAGCGTCGGGGGGCGGGTCGAAGGCGAGCAGTACTTC. V gene TRBV5-1 combines with J gene TRBJ2-7, with D maybe TRBD2 (7 bases). This CDR3 comprises 15 residues. V shed 4 bases and J shed 6 bases, with 20 bases lying between them. The V gene's germline CDR1 is SGHRS and CDR2 YFSETQ.